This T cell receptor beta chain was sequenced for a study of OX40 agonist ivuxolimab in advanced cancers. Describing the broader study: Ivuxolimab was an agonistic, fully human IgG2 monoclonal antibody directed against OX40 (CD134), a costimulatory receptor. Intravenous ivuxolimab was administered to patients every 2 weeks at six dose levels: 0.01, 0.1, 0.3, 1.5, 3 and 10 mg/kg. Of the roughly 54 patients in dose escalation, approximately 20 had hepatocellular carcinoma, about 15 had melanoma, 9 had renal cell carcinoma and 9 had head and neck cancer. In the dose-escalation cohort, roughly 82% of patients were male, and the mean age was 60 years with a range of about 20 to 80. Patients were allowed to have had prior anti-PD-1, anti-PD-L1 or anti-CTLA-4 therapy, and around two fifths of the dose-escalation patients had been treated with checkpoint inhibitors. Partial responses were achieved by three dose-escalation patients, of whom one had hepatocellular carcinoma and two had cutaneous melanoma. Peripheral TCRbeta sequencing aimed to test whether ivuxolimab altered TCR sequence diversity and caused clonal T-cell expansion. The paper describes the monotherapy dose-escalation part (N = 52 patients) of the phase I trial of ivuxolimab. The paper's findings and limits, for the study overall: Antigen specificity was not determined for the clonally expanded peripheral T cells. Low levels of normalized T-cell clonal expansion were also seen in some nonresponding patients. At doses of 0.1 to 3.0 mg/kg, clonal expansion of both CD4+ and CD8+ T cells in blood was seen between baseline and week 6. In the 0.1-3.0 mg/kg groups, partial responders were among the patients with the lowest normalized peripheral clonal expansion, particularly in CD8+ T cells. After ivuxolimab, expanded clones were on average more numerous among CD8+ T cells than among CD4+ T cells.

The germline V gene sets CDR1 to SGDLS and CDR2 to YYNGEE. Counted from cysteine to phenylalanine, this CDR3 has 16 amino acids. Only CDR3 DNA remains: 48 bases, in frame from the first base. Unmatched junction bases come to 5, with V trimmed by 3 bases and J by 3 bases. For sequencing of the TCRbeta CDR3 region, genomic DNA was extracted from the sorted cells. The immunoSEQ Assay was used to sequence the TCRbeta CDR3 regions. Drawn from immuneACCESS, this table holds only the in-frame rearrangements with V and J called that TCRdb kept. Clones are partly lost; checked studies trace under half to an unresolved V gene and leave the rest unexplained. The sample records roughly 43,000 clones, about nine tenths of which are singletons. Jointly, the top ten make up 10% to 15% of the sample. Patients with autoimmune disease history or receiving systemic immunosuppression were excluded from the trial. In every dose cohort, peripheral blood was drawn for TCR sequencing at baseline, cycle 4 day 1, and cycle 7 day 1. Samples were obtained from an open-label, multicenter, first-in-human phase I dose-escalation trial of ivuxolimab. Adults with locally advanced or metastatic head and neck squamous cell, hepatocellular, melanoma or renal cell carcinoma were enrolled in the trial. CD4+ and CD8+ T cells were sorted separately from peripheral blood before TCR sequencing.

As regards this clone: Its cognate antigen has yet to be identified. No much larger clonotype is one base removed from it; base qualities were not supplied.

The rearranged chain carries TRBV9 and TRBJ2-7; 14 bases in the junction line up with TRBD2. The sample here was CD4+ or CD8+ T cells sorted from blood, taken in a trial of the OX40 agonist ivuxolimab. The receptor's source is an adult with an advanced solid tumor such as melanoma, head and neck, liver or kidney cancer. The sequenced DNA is TGTGCCAGCAGCGGGGGACTAGCGGGGGAGCTCTACGAGCAGTACTTC. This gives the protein CASSGGLAGELYEQYF.